This is a list of T cell receptor beta chains from one sample in a study of T cell responses to AZD1222 COVID-19 vaccine. Using immunoSEQ multiplex PCR, the repertoire was profiled, and TCRdb retains in-frame clones only, with some absent. There are 99,000 or so clones in the sample; 70% to 90% occur only once, and about 9.1% lies in the top ten. Sequencing was performed on peripheral blood, taken on day 0 of AZD1222 vaccination. The origin of the receptors is an adult in good health. The CDR3 runs from the conserved cysteine through the conserved F or W. The order of the fields is J gene, D gene, V gene, CDR3 length, clone size, CDR3 protein, CDR3 DNA. D genes are given only for firm matches. Expanded clones are given a class, and other clones once, few, many or no size at all.

>TRBJ2-1|NA|TRBV24-1|17|NA
CATSDSVGAGTDNEQFF
TGTGCCACCAGTGATAGCGTGGGGGCGGGGACTGACAATGAGCAGTTCTTC
>TRBJ2-3|TRBD2|TRBV7-3|13|NA
CASSSGGADTQYF
TGTGCCAGCAGCTCCGGGGGGGCAGATACGCAGTATTTT
>TRBJ1-6|NA|TRBV28|14|NA
CASSVDGGNSPLHF
TGTGCCAGCAGCGTTGACGGAGGCAATTCACCCCTCCACTTT
>TRBJ1-3|TRBD1|TRBV6-6|15|NA
CASSWTGSSGNTIYF
TGTGCCAGCAGTTGGACAGGAAGCTCTGGAAACACCATATATTTT
>TRBJ1-1|NA|TRBV2|12|NA
CASTQQGLVAFF
TGTGCCAGCACCCAGCAAGGGTTGGTAGCTTTCTTT
>TRBJ2-5|NA|TRBV1|13|NA
CTGAGGPGETQYF
TGCACCGGAGCGGGAGGGCCCGGAGAGACCCAGTACTTC
>TRBJ1-1|TRBD1|TRBV4-2|15|NA
CASSQVGGLRREAFF
TGTGCCAGCAGCCAAGTAGGGGGCCTACGACGGGAAGCTTTCTTT
>TRBJ1-5|TRBD1|TRBV6-1|15|few
CASSETGTGNQPQHF
TGTGCCAGCAGTGAAACCGGGACAGGCAATCAGCCCCAGCATTTT
>TRBJ1-1|NA|TRBV6-5|14|NA
CASSYSRGWTEAFF
TGTGCCAGCAGTTACTCGCGGGGTTGGACTGAAGCTTTCTTT
>TRBJ2-1|NA|TRBV28|15|NA
CASLLSGPLYNEQFF
TGTGCCAGCCTTCTAAGCGGGCCTCTTTACAATGAGCAGTTCTTC
>TRBJ2-2|TRBD2|TRBV7-7|17|NA
CASSTTSGRAGTGELFF
TGTGCTAGCAGCACGACTAGCGGGAGGGCTGGCACCGGGGAGCTGTTTTTT
>TRBJ1-1|NA|TRBV28|16|NA
CASSWGRAAPNTEAFF
TGTGCCAGCAGTTGGGGGAGGGCCGCTCCAAACACTGAAGCTTTCTTT
>TRBJ2-2|TRBD1|TRBV18|17|NA
CASSPPGQGSNTGELFF
TGTGCCAGCTCACCCCCGGGACAGGGATCGAACACCGGGGAGCTGTTTTTT
>TRBJ2-3|TRBD2|TRBV3-1/TRBV3-2|16|NA
CASSVRTSGRGDTQYF
TGTGCCAGCAGCGTTCGGACTAGCGGGAGAGGAGATACGCAGTATTTT